This TCR beta chain was recorded in a study of blood T cell repertoires in COVID-19. Data came from immunoSEQ multiplex PCR; TCRdb stores just in-frame clones and leaves some out. The sample lists some 320,000 clones; about nine tenths were seen once. The germline gives CDR1 MNHNS, CDR2 SASEGT. Trimming shortened V by 1 base and J by 2 bases, and 6 bases separated the two germline ends. CDR3 length equals 14 residues. The chain joins TRBV6-1 to TRBJ1-5; the D is unclear. The clonotype was recovered from a man aged 60-69 years who had recovered from COVID-19. The sample comprised PBMCs or T cells enriched from blood (not recorded which). The CDR3 DNA is TGTGCCAGCAGTGAAGGGCCAGGCAATCAGCCCCAGCATTTT. Protein product: CASSEGPGNQPQHF.